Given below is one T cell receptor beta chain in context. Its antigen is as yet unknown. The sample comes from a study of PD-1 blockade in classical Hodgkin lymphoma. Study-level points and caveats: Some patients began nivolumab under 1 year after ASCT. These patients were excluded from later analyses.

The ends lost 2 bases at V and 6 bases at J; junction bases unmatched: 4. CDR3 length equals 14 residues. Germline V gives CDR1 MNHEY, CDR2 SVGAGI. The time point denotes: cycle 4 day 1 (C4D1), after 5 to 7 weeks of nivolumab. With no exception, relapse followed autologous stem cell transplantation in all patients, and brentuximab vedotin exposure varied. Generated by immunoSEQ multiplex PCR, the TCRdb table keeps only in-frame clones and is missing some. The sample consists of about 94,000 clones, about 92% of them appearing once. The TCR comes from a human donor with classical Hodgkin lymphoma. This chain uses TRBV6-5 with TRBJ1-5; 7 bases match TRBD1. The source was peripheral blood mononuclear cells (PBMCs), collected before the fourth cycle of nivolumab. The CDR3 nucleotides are TGTGCCAGCAGTTACGACAGGGATACTCAGCCCCAGCATTTT. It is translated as CASSYDRDTQPQHF.